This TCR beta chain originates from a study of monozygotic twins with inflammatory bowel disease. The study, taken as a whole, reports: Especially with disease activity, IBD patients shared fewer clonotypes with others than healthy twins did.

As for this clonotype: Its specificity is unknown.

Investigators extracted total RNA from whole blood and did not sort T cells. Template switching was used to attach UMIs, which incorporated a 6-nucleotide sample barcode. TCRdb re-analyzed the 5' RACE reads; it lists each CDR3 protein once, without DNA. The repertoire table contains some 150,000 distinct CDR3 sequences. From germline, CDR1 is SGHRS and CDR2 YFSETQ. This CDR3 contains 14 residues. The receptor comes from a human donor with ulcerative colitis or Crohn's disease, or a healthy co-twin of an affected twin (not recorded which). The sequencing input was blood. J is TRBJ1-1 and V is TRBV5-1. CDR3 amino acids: CASSGGPPGTEAFF. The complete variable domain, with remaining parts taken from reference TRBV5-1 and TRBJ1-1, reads KAGVTQTPRYLIKTRGQQVTLSCSPISGHRSVSWYQQTPGQGLQFLFEYFSETQRNKGNFPGRFSGRQFSNSRSEMNVSTLELGDSALYLCASSGGPPGTEAFFGQGTRLTVV.